A single sample is the source of the 14 T cell receptor beta chains below, sequenced in a study of blood T cell repertoires in COVID-19. Data came from immunoSEQ multiplex PCR; TCRdb stores just in-frame clones and leaves some out. The sample comprises approximately 140,000 clones, around four fifths of which are singletons, and over 2% rests with the top ten. The material sequenced was peripheral blood. Receptors originate from a man in his 70s with acute or convalescent COVID-19.

J is TRBJ1-2 and V is TRBV30; no reliable D call. This CDR3 is built from 13 residues. Trimming took 0 bases from V and 8 from J, leaving 13 bases between them. Germline V CDR1 and CDR2: GTSNPN, SVGIG (reference sequence). The CDR3 DNA is TGTGCCTGGAGTGTACGTGGTATCCGGGGCTACACCTTC. This translates into CAWSVRGIRGYTF.

The rearrangement uses TRBV19 and TRBJ2-3; 9 bases agree with TRBD1. The CDR3 sequence is 14 residues long. Losses at the gene ends were 5 bases for V and 5 bases for J; bases not matched to a gene: 5. Germline V CDR1 and CDR2: LNHDA, SQIVND (reference sequence). Written as DNA, the CDR3 is TGTGCCAGTAGTCGGGACAGGGTCGTAGATACGCAGTATTTT. Its protein is CASSRDRVVDTQYF.

The V and J genes are TRBV5-1 and TRBJ1-4; D is uncertain. Looked up from germline, CDR1 is SGHRS and CDR2 is YFSETQ. With 6 bases removed from V and 2 bases from J, the gap between germline ends came to 14 bases. The CDR3 covers 15 residues. The DNA for the CDR3 is TGCGCCAGCACCCTGGTGGGAGGGACTAATGAAAAACTGTTTTTT. Protein sequence: CASTLVGGTNEKLFF.

The gene calls are TRBV9 and TRBJ1-1; 8 nucleotides agree with TRBD1. Trimming at V came to 4 bases and at J to 5 bases, leaving 7 bases not matched to a gene. Germline V gene lookup returns CDR1 SGDLS and CDR2 YYNGEE. This CDR3 is built from 14 residues. The CDR3 loop is CASSPRTGLTEAFF. CDR3 nucleotide sequence: TGTGCCAGCAGCCCCCGGACAGGGTTAACTGAAGCTTTCTTT.

The gene calls are TRBV4-1 and TRBJ1-5, with TRBD1 as a possible D gene (6 bases). Trimming removed 1 base at V and 5 bases at J, with 18 bases between. CDR1 and CDR2 from the germline V gene are MGHRA and YSYEKL. This CDR3 spans 17 amino acids. CDR3: CASSQVGGRGRYQPQHF. As DNA, the CDR3 is TGCGCCAGCAGCCAAGTAGGGGGGCGCGGGAGGTATCAGCCCCAGCATTTT.

This chain uses TRBV6-5 with TRBJ1-3; the D is unclear. V was clipped by 7 bases and J by 0 bases, with 10 bases between them. The CDR3 contains 14 residues. The germline V gene has CDR1 MNHEY and CDR2 SVGAGI. This chain's CDR3 is CASKNEFSGNTIYF. The CDR3 bases are TGTGCCAGCAAGAACGAGTTCTCTGGAAACACCATATATTTT.

This chain connects TRBV2 to TRBJ2-3; D possibly corresponds to TRBD2 (6 bases). This CDR3 spans 12 amino acids. V lost 6 bases and J lost 3, with 7 bases in between. Germline V gene sequence: CDR1 SNHLY, CDR2 FYNNEI. CDR3 loop: CASRGLTDTQYF. In nucleotides, the CDR3 is TGTGCCAGCAGAGGACTAACAGATACGCAGTATTTT.

This chain joins TRBV3-1 (or the pseudogene TRBV3-2) and TRBJ1-2; no clear D gene. The CDR3 extends over 15 amino acids. V lost 2 bases and J lost 6, with 16 bases in between. Germline CDR1 reads LGHDT; CDR2 reads YNNKEL (reference sequence). The DNA of the CDR3 is TGTGCCAGCAGCCAAACCTTGGTAGTGGTGGATGGCTACACCTTC. Translation gives CASSQTLVVVDGYTF.

The chain recombines TRBV5-1 with TRBJ1-1, with D possibly being TRBD1 (5 bases). CDR1 and CDR2 from the germline V gene are SGHRS and YFSETQ. The CDR3 is made up of 14 amino acids. Between the trimmed V and J ends, which lost 5 bases and 0 bases, there was a span of 11 bases. The CDR3 DNA reads as TGCGCCAGCAGTCGGGGGGAACTGAACACTGAAGCTTTCTTT. This encodes CASSRGELNTEAFF.

The V call is TRBV19, the J call TRBJ2-7, with 9 nucleotides matching TRBD2. From germline, CDR1 is LNHDA and CDR2 SQIVND (reference sequence). With 6 bases clipped from V and 2 bases from J, the junction kept 11 bases outside the gene matches. CDR3 size: 16 residues. The CDR3 here is CASSLHGASGAYEQYF. CDR3 sequence (DNA): TGTGCCAGTAGCCTCCATGGGGCTAGCGGGGCCTACGAGCAGTACTTC.

V gene TRBV29-1 combines with J gene TRBJ2-7; 10 positions agree with TRBD1. Germline V gene sequence: CDR1 SQVTM, CDR2 ANQGSEA. This CDR3 is built from 13 residues. With V trimmed by 3 bases and J by 5 bases, 4 bases remained unmatched. The DNA for the CDR3 is TGCAGCGTTGAGGGACAGGGGATCAACGAGCAGTACTTC. Residues: CSVEGQGINEQYF.

The genes are TRBV12-5 and TRBJ2-6; 10 bases align to TRBD1. The CDR3 contains 19 residues. The V gene's germline CDR1 is LGHNT and CDR2 FRNRAP. After removal of 4 bases from V and 2 bases from J, the junction contained 11 bases not matched to a gene. For the CDR3, the DNA is TGTGCTAGTGGTTCGCCGGGACAGGGGAAGTGGGCTGGGGCCAACGTCCTGACTTTC. It yields the protein CASGSPGQGKWAGANVLTF.

In nucleotides, the CDR3 is TGTGCCAGTAGTATATGGGGGGACAATCAGCCCCAGCATTTT. Translated, it gives CASSIWGDNQPQHF. V is TRBV19 and J is TRBJ1-5; D is perhaps TRBD1 (5 bases). The germline gives CDR1 LNHDA, CDR2 SQIVND (reference sequence). Deletions cut 2 bases from V and 3 bases from J, with 8 bases between. The CDR3 is 14 amino acids. Together with reference TRBV19 and TRBJ1-5, the CDR3 gives the full variable domain: DGGITQSPKYLFRKEGQNVTLSCEQNLNHDAMYWYRQDPGQGLRLIYYSQIVNDFQKGDIAEGYSVSREKKESFPLTVTSAQKNPTAFYLCASSIWGDNQPQHFGDGTRLSIL.

V and J are TRBV5-6 and TRBJ2-1, with 9 bases fitting TRBD2. With 4 bases clipped from V and 5 bases from J, the junction kept 10 bases outside the gene matches. Per the germline V gene, CDR1 is SGHDT and CDR2 is YYEEEE. The CDR3 length is 16 residues. For the CDR3, the DNA is TGTGCCAGCAGCCCGACCCTAGCGGGGAAGGACAATGAGCAGTTCTTC. Encoded protein: CASSPTLAGKDNEQFF.